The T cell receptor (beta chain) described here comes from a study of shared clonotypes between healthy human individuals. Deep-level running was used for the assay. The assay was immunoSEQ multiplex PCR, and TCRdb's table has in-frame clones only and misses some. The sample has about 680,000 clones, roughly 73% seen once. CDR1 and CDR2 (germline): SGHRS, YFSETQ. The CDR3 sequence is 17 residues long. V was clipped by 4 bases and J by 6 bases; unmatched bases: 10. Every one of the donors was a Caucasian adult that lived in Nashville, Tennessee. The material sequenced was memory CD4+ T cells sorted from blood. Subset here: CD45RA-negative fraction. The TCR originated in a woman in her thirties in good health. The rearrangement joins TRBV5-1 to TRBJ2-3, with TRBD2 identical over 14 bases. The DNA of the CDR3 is TGCGCCAGCAGCCCCGGCGGGACTAGCGGGAGTGGGGATACGCAGTATTTT. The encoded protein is CASSPGGTSGSGDTQYF.